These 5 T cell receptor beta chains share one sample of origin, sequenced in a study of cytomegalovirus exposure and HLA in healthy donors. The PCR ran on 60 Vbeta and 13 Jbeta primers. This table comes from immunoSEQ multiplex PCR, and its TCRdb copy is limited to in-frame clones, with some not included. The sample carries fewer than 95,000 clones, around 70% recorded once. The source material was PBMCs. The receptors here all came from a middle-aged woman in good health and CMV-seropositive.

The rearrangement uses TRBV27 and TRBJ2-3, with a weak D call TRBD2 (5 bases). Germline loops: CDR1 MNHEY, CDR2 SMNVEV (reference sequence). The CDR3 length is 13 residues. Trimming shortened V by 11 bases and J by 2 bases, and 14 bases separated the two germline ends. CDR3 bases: TGTGCCCGAACCCGAGCGGCCACAGATACGCAGTATTTT. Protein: CARTRAATDTQYF.

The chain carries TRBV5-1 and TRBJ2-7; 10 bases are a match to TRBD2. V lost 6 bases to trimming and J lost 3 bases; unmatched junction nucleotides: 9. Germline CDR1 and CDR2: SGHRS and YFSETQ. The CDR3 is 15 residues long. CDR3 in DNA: TGCGCCAGCAAAGCGGGAGGGCCCGAGTTCTACGAGCAGTACTTC. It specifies CASKAGGPEFYEQYF.

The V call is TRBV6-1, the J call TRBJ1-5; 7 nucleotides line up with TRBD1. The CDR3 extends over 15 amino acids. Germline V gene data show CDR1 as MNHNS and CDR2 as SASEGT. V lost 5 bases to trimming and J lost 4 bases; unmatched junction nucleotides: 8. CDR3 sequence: CASSRPGQSNQPQHF. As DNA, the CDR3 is TGTGCCAGCAGTCGTCCGGGACAGAGTAATCAGCCCCAGCATTTT.

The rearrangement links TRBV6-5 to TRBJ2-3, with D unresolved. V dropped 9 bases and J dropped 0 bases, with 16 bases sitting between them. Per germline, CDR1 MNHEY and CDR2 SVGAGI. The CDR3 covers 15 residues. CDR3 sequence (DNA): TGTGCCAGTCTAAAGACCGGGTCTAGCACAGATACGCAGTATTTT. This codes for CASLKTGSSTDTQYF.

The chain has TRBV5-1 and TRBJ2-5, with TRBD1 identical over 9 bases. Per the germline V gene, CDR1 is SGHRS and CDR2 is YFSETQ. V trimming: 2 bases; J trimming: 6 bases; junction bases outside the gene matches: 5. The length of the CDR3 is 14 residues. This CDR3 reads CASSLPGQGQTQYF. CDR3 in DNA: TGCGCCAGCAGCTTACCGGGACAGGGACAGACCCAGTACTTC.